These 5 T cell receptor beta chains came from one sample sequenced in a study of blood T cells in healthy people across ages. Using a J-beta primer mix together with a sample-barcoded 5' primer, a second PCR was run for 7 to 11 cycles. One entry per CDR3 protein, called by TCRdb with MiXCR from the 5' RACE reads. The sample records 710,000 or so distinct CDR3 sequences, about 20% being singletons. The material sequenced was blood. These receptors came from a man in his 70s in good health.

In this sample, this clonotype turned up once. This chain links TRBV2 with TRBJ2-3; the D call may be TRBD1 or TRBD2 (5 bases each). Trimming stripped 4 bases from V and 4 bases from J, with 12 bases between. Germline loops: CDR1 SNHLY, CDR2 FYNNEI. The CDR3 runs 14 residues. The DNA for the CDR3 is TGTGCCAGCAGTGTGGCCGGGGCAGCAGATACGCAGTATTTT. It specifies CASSVAGAADTQYF.

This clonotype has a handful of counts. CDR3 residues: CASSLPGAATQYF. In DNA form, the CDR3 reads TGTGCCAGCAGCTTACCAGGGGCGGCGACCCAGTACTTC. V usage is TRBV7-9 and J usage is TRBJ2-5; D is possibly TRBD1 (6 bases). This CDR3 has 13 residues. The germline V and J ends were trimmed by 2 bases and 7 bases, with 11 bases remaining between them. Germline CDR1 reads SEHNR; CDR2 reads FQNEAQ (reference sequence).

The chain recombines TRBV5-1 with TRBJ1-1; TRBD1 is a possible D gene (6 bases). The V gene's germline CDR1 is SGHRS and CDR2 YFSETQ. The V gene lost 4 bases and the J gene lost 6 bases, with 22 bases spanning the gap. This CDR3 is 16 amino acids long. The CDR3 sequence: CASSPLPTGTRAEAFF. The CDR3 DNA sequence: TGCGCCAGCAGCCCGCTGCCAACAGGGACGAGGGCTGAAGCTTTCTTT.

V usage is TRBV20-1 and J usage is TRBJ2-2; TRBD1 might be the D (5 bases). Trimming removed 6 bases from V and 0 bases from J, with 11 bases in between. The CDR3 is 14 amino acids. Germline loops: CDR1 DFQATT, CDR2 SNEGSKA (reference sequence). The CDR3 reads CSARRTPNTGELFF. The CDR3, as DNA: TGCAGTGCCAGGCGGACACCGAACACCGGGGAGCTGTTTTTT.

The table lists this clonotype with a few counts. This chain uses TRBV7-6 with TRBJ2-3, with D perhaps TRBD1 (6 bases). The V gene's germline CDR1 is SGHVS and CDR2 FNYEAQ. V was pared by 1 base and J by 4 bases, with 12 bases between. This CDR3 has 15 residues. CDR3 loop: CASSLVAGEADTQYF. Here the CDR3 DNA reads TGTGCCAGCAGCTTAGTTGCAGGGGAAGCAGATACGCAGTATTTT.